This T cell receptor beta chain derives from a study of spatial heterogeneity in lung cancer. The time point here: sample taken at primary tumor resection. Whole RNA from tumor, nontumor lung or frozen PBMC was sequenced unsorted. Per the germline V gene, CDR1 is SGHKS and CDR2 is YYEKEE (reference sequence). The CDR3 sequence is 16 residues long. Trimming took off 0 bases at V and 6 bases at J, with 18 bases between the two ends. In this sample, this clonotype turned up a few times. TCRdb independently ran MiXCR on the 5' RACE reads; one entry per CDR3 protein. The table includes under 75,000 distinct CDR3 sequences, approximately 12% detected once.

V is TRBV5-5 and J is TRBJ1-2; no firm D call. Sequences were derived from PBMCs, sampled at surgery. The TCR originated in a male donor with early-stage non-small cell lung cancer. The CDR3 here is CASSLAARTPVDGYTF. The CDR3 DNA is TGTGCCAGCAGCTTGGCCGCCAGGACCCCCGTGGATGGCTACACCTTC.